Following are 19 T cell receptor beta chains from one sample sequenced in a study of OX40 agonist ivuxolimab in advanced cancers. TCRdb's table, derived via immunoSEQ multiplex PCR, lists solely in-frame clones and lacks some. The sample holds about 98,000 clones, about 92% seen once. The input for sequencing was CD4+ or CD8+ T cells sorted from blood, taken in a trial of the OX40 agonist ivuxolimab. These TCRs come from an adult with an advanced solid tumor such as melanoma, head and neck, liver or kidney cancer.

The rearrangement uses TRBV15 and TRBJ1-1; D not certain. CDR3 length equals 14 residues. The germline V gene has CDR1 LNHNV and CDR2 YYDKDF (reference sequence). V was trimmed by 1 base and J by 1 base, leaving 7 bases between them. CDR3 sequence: CATSRGQSNTEAFF. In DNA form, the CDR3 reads TGTGCCACCAGCAGAGGGCAGTCGAACACTGAAGCTTTCTTT.

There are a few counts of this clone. CDR3 coding DNA: TGTGCCAGCAACCAGGGGCTATATCAGCCCCAGCATTTT. Its translation is CASNQGLYQPQHF. J is TRBJ1-5 and V is TRBV28; D may be TRBD1 (6 bases). Germline lookup yields CDR1 MDHEN and CDR2 SYDVKM. Trimming removed 7 bases from V and 5 bases from J, with 12 bases in between. CDR3 size: 13 residues.

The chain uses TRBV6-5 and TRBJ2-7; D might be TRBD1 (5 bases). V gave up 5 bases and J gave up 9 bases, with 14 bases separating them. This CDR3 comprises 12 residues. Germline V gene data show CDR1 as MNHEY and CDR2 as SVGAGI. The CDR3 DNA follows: TGTGCCAGCAGTGGACCAGGGTTCGGGCAGTACGTC. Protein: CASSGPGFGQYV.

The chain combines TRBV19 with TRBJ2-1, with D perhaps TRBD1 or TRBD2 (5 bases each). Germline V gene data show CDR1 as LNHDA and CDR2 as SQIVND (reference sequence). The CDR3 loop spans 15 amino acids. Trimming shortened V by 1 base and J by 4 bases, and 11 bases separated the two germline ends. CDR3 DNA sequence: TGTGCCAGTAGTATAGTGGGGGATGGATACAATGAGCAGTTCTTC. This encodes CASSIVGDGYNEQFF.

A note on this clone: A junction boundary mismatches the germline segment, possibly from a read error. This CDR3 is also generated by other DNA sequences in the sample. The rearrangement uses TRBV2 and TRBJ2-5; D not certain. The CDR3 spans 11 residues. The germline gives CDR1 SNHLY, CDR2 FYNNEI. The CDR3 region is CASSEEETQYF. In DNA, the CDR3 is TGTGCCAGCAGTGAAGAAGAGACCCAATACTTC.

The chain's CDR3 is CASSFQKGDTQYF. CDR3 sequence (DNA): TGTGCCAGCAGCTTCCAAAAAGGCGATACGCAGTATTTT. The gene calls are TRBV7-2 and TRBJ2-3; D gene unclear. Trimming removed 3 bases at V and 6 bases at J, with 10 bases between. The CDR3 is made up of 13 amino acids. The germline CDR1 and CDR2 sequences are SGHTA and FQGNSA.

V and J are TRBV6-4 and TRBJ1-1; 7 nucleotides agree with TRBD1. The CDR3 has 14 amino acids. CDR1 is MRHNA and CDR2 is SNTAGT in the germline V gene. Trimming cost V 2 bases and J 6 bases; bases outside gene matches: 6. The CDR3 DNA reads TGTGCCAGCAGTGACACTAACAGGGGCTCTGAAGCTTTCTTT. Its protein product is CASSDTNRGSEAFF.

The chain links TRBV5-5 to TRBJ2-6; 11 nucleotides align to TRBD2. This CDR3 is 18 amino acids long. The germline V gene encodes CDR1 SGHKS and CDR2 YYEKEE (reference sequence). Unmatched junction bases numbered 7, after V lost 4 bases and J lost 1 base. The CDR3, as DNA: TGTGCCAGCAGCGGCACTAGCGGGGGTGCGTCTGGGGCCAACGTCCTGACTTTC. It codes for CASSGTSGGASGANVLTF.

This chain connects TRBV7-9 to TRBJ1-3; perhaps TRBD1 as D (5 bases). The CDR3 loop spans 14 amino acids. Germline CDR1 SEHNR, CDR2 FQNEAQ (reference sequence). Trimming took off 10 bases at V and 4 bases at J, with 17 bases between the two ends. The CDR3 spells CATDLGLRGNTIYF. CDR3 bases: TGTGCCACCGATCTGGGACTGAGGGGAAACACCATATATTTT. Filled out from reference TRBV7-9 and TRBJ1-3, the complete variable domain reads DTGVSQNPRHKITKRGQNVTFRCDPISEHNRLYWYRQTLGQGPEFLTYFQNEAQLEKSRLLSDRFSAERPKGSFSTLEIQRTEQGDSAMYLCATDLGLRGNTIYFGEGSWLTVV.

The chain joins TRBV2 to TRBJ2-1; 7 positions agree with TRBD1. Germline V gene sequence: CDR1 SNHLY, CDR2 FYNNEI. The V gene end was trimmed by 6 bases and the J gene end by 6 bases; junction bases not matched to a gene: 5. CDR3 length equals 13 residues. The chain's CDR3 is CASRRTGVNEQFF. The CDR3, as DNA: TGTGCCAGCAGAAGAACAGGGGTCAATGAGCAGTTCTTC.

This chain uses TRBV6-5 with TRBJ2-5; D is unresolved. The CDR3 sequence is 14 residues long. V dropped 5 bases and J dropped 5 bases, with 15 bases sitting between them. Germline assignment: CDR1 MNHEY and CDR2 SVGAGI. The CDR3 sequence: CASSRKINSETQYF. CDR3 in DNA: TGTGCCAGCAGTAGAAAAATCAACAGTGAGACCCAGTACTTC.

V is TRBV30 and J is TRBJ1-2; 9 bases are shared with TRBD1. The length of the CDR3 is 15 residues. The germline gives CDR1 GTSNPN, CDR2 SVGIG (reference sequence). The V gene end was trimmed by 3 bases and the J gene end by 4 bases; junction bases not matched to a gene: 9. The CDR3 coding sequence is TGTGCCTGGAGCTACGGACAGGGGCGCATCTATGGCTACACCTTC. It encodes CAWSYGQGRIYGYTF.

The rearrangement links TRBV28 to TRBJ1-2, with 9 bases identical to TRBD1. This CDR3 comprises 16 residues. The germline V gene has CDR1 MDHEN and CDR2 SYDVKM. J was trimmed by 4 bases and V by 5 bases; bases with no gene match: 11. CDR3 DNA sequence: TGTGCCAGCAGTGAAATCGGGACAGGGCTCATCTATGGCTACACCTTC. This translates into CASSEIGTGLIYGYTF.

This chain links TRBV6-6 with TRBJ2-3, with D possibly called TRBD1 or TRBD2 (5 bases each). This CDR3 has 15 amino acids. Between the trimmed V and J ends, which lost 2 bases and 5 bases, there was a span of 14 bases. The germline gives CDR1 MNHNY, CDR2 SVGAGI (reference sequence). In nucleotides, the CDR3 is TGTGCCAGCAGTTACGTTCGGGGCGGCAGAGATACGCAGTATTTT. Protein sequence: CASSYVRGGRDTQYF.

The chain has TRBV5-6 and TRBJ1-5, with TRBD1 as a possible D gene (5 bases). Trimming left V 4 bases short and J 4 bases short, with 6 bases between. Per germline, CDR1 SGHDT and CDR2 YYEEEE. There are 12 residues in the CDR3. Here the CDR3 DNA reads TGTGCCAGCAGCGGGGGTAATCAGCCCCAGCATTTT. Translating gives CASSGGNQPQHF.

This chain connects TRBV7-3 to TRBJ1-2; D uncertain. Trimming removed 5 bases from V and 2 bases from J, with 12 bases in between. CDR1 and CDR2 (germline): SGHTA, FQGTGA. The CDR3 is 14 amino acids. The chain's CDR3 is CASSLTGSNYGYTF. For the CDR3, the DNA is TGTGCCAGCAGCCTGACGGGGTCCAACTATGGCTACACCTTC.

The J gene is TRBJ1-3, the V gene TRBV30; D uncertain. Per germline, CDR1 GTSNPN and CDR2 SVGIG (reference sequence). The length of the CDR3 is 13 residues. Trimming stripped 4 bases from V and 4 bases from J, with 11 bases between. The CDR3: CAWKVESGNTIYF. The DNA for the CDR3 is TGTGCCTGGAAAGTGGAGTCCGGAAACACCATATATTTT. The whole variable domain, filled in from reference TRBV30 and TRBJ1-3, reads SQTIHQWPATLVQPVGSPLSLECTVEGTSNPNLYWYRQAAGRGLQLLFYSVGIGQISSEVPQNLSASRPQDRQFILSSKKLLLSDSGFYLCAWKVESGNTIYFGEGSWLTVV.

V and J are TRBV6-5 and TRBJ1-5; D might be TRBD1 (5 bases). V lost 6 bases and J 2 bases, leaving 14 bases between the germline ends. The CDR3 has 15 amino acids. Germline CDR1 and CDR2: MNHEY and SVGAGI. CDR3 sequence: CASRAGPGGNQPQHF. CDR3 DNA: TGTGCCAGCAGGGCCGGGCCGGGGGGCAATCAGCCCCAGCATTTT.

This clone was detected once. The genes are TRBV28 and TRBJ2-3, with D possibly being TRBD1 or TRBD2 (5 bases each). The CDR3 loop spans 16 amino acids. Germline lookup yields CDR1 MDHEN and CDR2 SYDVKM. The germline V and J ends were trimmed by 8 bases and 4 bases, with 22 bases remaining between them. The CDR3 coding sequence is TGTGCCAGCCGAAAGGCAGGGACGGTGATATCAGATACGCAGTATTTT. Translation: CASRKAGTVISDTQYF.